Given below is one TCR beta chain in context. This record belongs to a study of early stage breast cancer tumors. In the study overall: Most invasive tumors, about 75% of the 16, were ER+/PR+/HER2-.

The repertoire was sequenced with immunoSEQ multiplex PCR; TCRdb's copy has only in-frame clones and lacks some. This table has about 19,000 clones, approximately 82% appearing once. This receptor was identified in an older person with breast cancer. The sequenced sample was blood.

In DNA form, the CDR3 reads TGTGCCAGCAGCGTAGGGGGACAGTTCGGCGAAAAACTGTTTTTT. It specifies CASSVGGQFGEKLFF. The chain couples TRBV9 to TRBJ1-4; 7 nucleotides line up with TRBD1. V shed 0 bases and J 8 bases; nucleotides not matched to a gene: 7. The CDR3 consists of 15 residues. The V gene's germline CDR1 is SGDLS and CDR2 YYNGEE.